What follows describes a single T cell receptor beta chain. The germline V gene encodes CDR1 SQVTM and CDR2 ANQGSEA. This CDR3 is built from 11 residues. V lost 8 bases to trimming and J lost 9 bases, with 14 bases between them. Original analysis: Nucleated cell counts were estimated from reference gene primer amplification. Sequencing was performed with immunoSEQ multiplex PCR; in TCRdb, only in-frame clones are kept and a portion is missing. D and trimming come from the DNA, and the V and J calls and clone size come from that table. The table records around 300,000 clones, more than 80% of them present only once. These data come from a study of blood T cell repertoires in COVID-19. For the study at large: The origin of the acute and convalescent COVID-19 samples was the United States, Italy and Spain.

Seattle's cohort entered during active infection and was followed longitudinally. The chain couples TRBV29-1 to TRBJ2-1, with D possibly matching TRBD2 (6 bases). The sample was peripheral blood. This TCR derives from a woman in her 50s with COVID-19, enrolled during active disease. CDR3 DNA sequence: TGCAGCTTTCGGGAGTCAGCTGAGCAGTTCTTC. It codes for CSFRESAEQFF.